A selection of T cell receptor beta chains follows, all from one sample in a study of CD8 T cells in Susac syndrome. Each CDR3 protein is one row after TCRdb ran MiXCR on the immunoSEQ multiplex PCR reads. The sample has about 180,000 distinct CDR3 sequences, 95% to 96% seen once. Sample: CD4+ T cells from PBMCs. The receptors come from a human donor with Susac syndrome. Each CDR3 is given with its conserved first and last residue. The D gene is left open where the match is weak. Size is omitted from some rows. Given values are once, few, many or a class for expanded clones.

J gene,D gene,V gene,clone size,CDR3 DNA,CDR3 protein
TRBJ2-1,NA,TRBV5-4,once,TGTGCCAGCAGCTTGGCTCTAATGAGCTCCTACAATGAGCAGTTCTTC,CASSLALMSSYNEQFF
TRBJ1-5,NA,TRBV30,NA,TGTGCCTGGAGTGGCCGCAGACAGGAAGGGTCGCCGCATTTT,CAWSGRRQEGSPHF
TRBJ2-5,NA,TRBV12-3/TRBV12-4,once,TGTGCCAGCAGTTTAGGGGCTTGGGAGACCCAGTACTTC,CASSLGAWETQYF
TRBJ2-2,NA,TRBV12-3/TRBV12-4,NA,TGTGCCAGTACCCCGGGTACCGGGGAGCTGTTTTTT,CASTPGTGELFF
TRBJ2-5,NA,TRBV12-3/TRBV12-4,NA,TGTGCCAGCAGTTTTAAGGGAAGGGAGACCCAGTACTTC,CASSFKGRETQYF
TRBJ2-3,NA,TRBV20-1,NA,TGCAGTGTAGCCCCGGCCACAGATACGCAGTATTTT,CSVAPATDTQYF
TRBJ2-2,NA,TRBV30,NA,TGTGCCTGGACCACAGGGCCGAACACCGGGGAGCTGTTTTTT,CAWTTGPNTGELFF
TRBJ2-7,TRBD1,TRBV29-1,once,TGCAGCGTTGAAAGCAGGGGGTCGGGCGACGAGCAGTACTTC,CSVESRGSGDEQYF
TRBJ1-5,NA,TRBV23-1,once,TGCGCCAGCAGTCAATCTAGGTTGGTAGGGGAGGGCAATCAGCCCCAGCATTTT,CASSQSRLVGEGNQPQHF
TRBJ1-2,NA,TRBV5-4,NA,TGTGCCAGCAGCTTGGTCAGTGACTACACCTTC,CASSLVSDYTF
TRBJ1-6,TRBD1,TRBV20-1,NA,TGCAGTGCTAGGCACGGACAGGGTAGATCACCCCTCCACTTT,CSARHGQGRSPLHF
TRBJ2-7,TRBD2,TRBV5-1,NA,TGCGCCAGCAGCTTCGCAGCGGGAGGCTACTACGAGCAGTACTTC,CASSFAAGGYYEQYF
TRBJ2-1,NA,TRBV3-1,NA,TGTGCCAGCAGCCAAGCTGTGACAGCCCTCTACAATGAGCAGTTCTTC,CASSQAVTALYNEQFF
TRBJ2-3,TRBD1,TRBV7-2,NA,TGTGCCAGCAGCTGGGGACAGGGTGGCACAGATACGCAGTATTTT,CASSWGQGGTDTQYF
TRBJ1-2,NA,TRBV29-1,once,TGCAGCGTTGACACAGGCTATGGCTACACCTTC,CSVDTGYGYTF
TRBJ1-5,NA,TRBV20-1,NA,TGCAGTGCTAGTACGGGGGACAATCAGCCCCAGCATTTT,CSASTGDNQPQHF
TRBJ2-2,TRBD1,TRBV15,NA,TGTGCCACCAGCAGAGAGGGGACAGGGAACGCCGGGGAGCTGTTTTTT,CATSREGTGNAGELFF
TRBJ2-4,NA,TRBV7-9,NA,TGTGCCAGCAGCGGGGACTCCCTAGCCAAAAACATTCAGTACTTC,CASSGDSLAKNIQYF
TRBJ1-1,TRBD1,TRBV29-1,few,TGCAGTGCAGCCGGGACAGTGAACACTGAAGCTTTCTTT,CSAAGTVNTEAFF
TRBJ2-2,TRBD1,TRBV5-1,once,TGCGCCAGCAGCACCGGGACAGGGGTTCCCGGGGAGCTGTTTTTT,CASSTGTGVPGELFF
TRBJ1-1,NA,TRBV5-1,once,TGCGCCAGCAGCCCCCCTGGAGCGGGTCGGCTCCGAGAGGCTTTCTTT,CASSPPGAGRLREAFF
TRBJ2-7,NA,TRBV7-7,once,TGTGCTAGCAGCTTGAACCTCGGAGGAGGGGAAAGGGCTGCCGAGCAGTACTTC,CASSLNLGGGERAAEQYF
TRBJ2-2,NA,TRBV2,NA,TGTGCCAGCAGAGACAGGCGGTTGAACACCGGGGAGCTGTTTTTT,CASRDRRLNTGELFF
TRBJ2-4,TRBD1,TRBV7-2,NA,TGTGCCAGCAGTCGGGACAGGGGGAGCAAAAACATTCAGTACTTC,CASSRDRGSKNIQYF
TRBJ1-1,NA,TRBV6-5,once,TGTGCCAGCAGTCCCTCTTCCGACACTGAAGCTTTCTTT,CASSPSSDTEAFF
TRBJ1-1,NA,TRBV25-1,NA,TGTGCCAGCAAAGGGGGGAACACTGAAGCTTTCTTT,CASKGGNTEAFF
TRBJ1-1,TRBD1,TRBV5-6,NA,TGTGCCAGCAGCCCTTTCGACAGGGACACTGAAGCTTTCTTT,CASSPFDRDTEAFF
TRBJ2-7,NA,TRBV6-5,NA,TGTGCCAGCAGGAAAGACAGCTACGAGCAGTACTTC,CASRKDSYEQYF
TRBJ1-4,TRBD1,TRBV29-1,NA,TGCAGCGCCGGGACAGGCACTCATGAGAGGCTGTTTTTT,CSAGTGTHERLFF
TRBJ2-5,NA,TRBV3-1,NA,TGTGCCAGCAGTCACGGGGGCCGGGAGACCCAGTACTTC,CASSHGGRETQYF
TRBJ2-7,NA,TRBV28,NA,TGTGCCAGCAGTTTCTCCCCAGAGGGGTTCTACGAGCAGTACTTC,CASSFSPEGFYEQYF
TRBJ1-1,NA,TRBV25-1,once,TGTGCCAGCAGTGAAGTCACTGAAGCTTTCTTT,CASSEVTEAFF
TRBJ2-5,TRBD1,TRBV6-1,NA,TGTGCCACCCAGGGGGCGCGGGGCCCACTGGGGACCCAGTACTTC,CATQGARGPLGTQYF
TRBJ2-1,NA,TRBV5-1,NA,TGCGCCAGCAGCTTGTCAGGAAATAGTTACAATGAGCAGTTCTTC,CASSLSGNSYNEQFF
TRBJ2-7,NA,TRBV3-1,NA,TGTGCCAGCAGCTTTGCGTCCCCGGGTTACGAGCAGTACTTC,CASSFASPGYEQYF
TRBJ2-3,TRBD2,TRBV4-2,NA,TGTGCCAGCAGCCAAGAACTAGCGGCTAGCACAGATACGCAGTATTTT,CASSQELAASTDTQYF
TRBJ1-1,NA,TRBV29-1,NA,TGCAGCGTTGGGTGGGGAGCCTCGAACACTGAAGCTTTCTTT,CSVGWGASNTEAFF
TRBJ1-1,NA,TRBV7-2,NA,TGTGCCAGCAGCCGGATGGCAGGAGTCCCTGAAGCTTTCTTT,CASSRMAGVPEAFF
TRBJ1-2,NA,TRBV15,NA,TGTGCCACCAGCAGAGGGAGGAACCTTGGCTACACCTTC,CATSRGRNLGYTF
TRBJ2-1,NA,TRBV29-1,NA,TGCAGCGTTTACGGGCCGAGCTCCTACAATGAGCAGTTCTTC,CSVYGPSSYNEQFF
TRBJ2-7,NA,TRBV21-1,once,TGTGCCAGCAAACCCCATCCACAACCCCCACCTTACGAGCAGTACTTC,CASKPHPQPPPYEQYF
TRBJ2-5,NA,TRBV10-3,once,TGTGCCATCAGTGAGCGAGAGACCCAGTACTTC,CAISERETQYF
TRBJ2-1,NA,TRBV19,few,TGTGCCAGTAGCCTCACTAGCTCCTACAATGAGCAGTTCTTC,CASSLTSSYNEQFF
TRBJ2-7,NA,TRBV12-3/TRBV12-4,NA,TGTGCCAGCAGTTTAGGGGACGCCTCCTACGAGCAGTACTTC,CASSLGDASYEQYF
TRBJ1-2,NA,TRBV15,NA,TGTGCCACCAGCAGGACACTCAACTATGGCTACACCTTC,CATSRTLNYGYTF
TRBJ2-4,NA,TRBV28,NA,TGTGCCAGCAGTTTAACCCAACAAGTAGCCAAAAACATTCAGTACTTC,CASSLTQQVAKNIQYF
TRBJ2-5,TRBD1,TRBV18,NA,TGTGCCAGCTCACCATCCCGGGACAGGGGACTGAGGGAAGAGACCCAGTACTTC,CASSPSRDRGLREETQYF
TRBJ1-2,NA,TRBV7-2,NA,TGTGCCAGCAGCTTAGTTATTAGGACTCACGATGGCTACACCTTC,CASSLVIRTHDGYTF
TRBJ1-6,NA,TRBV5-1,NA,TGCGCCAGCAGCCCGAGGATGGGGTTGACACCCCTCCACTTT,CASSPRMGLTPLHF
TRBJ1-5,TRBD1,TRBV20-1,NA,TGCAGTGCTGATCGACAGGGGTTCACCAATCAGCCCCAGCATTTT,CSADRQGFTNQPQHF
TRBJ2-2,NA,TRBV12-3/TRBV12-4,NA,TGTGCCAGCAGTTTGGACACCTGGGGGACCGGGGAGCTGTTTTTT,CASSLDTWGTGELFF
TRBJ2-5,TRBD2,TRBV3-1,NA,TGTGCCAGCAGCCCATGGATTAGGACTAGCGGGAGAGGAGAGACCCAGTACTTC,CASSPWIRTSGRGETQYF
TRBJ1-1,NA,TRBV2,NA,TGTGCCAGCAGTGAACTCACTCGCTTCATGAACACTGAAGCTTTCTTT,CASSELTRFMNTEAFF
TRBJ2-2,NA,TRBV10-3,NA,TGTGCCATCCGCGGTAGAGGGGGAACCGGGGAGCTGTTTTTT,CAIRGRGGTGELFF